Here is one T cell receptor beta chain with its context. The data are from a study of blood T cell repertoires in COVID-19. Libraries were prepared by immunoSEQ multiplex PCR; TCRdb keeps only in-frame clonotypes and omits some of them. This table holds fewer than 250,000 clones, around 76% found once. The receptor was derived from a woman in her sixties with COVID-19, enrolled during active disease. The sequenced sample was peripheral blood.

The CDR3 DNA is TGCAGCGTTGGTCGGAACACCGGGGAGCTGTTTTTT. It encodes CSVGRNTGELFF. The chain recombines TRBV29-1 with TRBJ2-2; D gene ambiguous. This CDR3 contains 12 residues. Germline CDR1 reads SQVTM; CDR2 reads ANQGSEA. Trimming shortened V by 4 bases and J by 1 base, and 4 bases separated the two germline ends.